Detailed here is one T cell receptor (beta chain). This CDR3 is built from 13 residues. The junction had 5 bases not matched to a gene; V was cut back by 8 bases and J by 4 bases. CDR1 is LNHDA and CDR2 is SQIVND in the germline V gene (reference sequence). Patients of the Seattle cohort, enrolled during active infection, were followed longitudinally. This entry belongs to a study of blood T cell repertoires in COVID-19. The wider study: The study drew acute and convalescent COVID-19 samples from the United States, Italy and Spain. T cells, B-cell-depleted T cells, or PBMCs supplied cDNA or gDNA.

How the authors handled the data: Reference gene primer amplification gave estimated nucleated cell counts. Some clones are missing from TCRdb's copy, which holds only in-frame ones; the method was immunoSEQ multiplex PCR. V, J and clone size reflect that table, while D and trimming were determined from the DNA. The profile shows some 330,000 clones, roughly nine tenths of them singletons. V gene TRBV19 combines with J gene TRBJ2-7, with 10 bases aligning to TRBD1. This clonotype was sampled from a woman in her thirties with COVID-19, enrolled during active disease. The specimen sequenced was peripheral blood. This CDR3 is CASGTGAKYEQYF. The CDR3 DNA follows: TGTGCCAGTGGGACAGGGGCAAAGTACGAGCAGTACTTC. The variable domain in full, completed from reference TRBV19 and TRBJ2-7, reads DGGITQSPKYLFRKEGQNVTLSCEQNLNHDAMYWYRQDPGQGLRLIYYSQIVNDFQKGDIAEGYSVSREKKESFPLTVTSAQKNPTAFYLCASGTGAKYEQYFGPGTRLTVT.